Shown below are 24 T cell receptor beta chains from a single sample sequenced in a study of T-cell reconstitution after alpha-beta-depleted transplantation in children. A TCRbeta library incorporating unique molecular identifiers was prepared. TCRdb redid the calling of the PCR reads with MiXCR, one entry per CDR3 protein. The sample has a few hundred thousand distinct CDR3 sequences; 25% to 30% are singletons. The sequencing used PBMCs, collected before TCRalphabeta/CD19-depleted stem cell transplant. The receptors originated from a boy less than two years old with Wiskott-Aldrich syndrome, due to receive a stem cell transplant.

This clonotype was picked up one time. The rearrangement joins TRBV20-1 to TRBJ1-5; 12 nucleotides line up with TRBD1. The CDR3 is 17 residues long. Germline values: CDR1 DFQATT, CDR2 SNEGSKA (reference sequence). The ends lost 3 bases at V and 2 bases at J; junction bases unmatched: 8. DNA for the CDR3: TGCAGTGCTAGCCGGGACAGGGGGCCTATCGGCAATCAGCCCCAGCATTTT. It encodes CSASRDRGPIGNQPQHF.

The rearrangement links TRBV12-3 or TRBV12-4 to TRBJ2-1; possible D gene TRBD2, 6 bases. The CDR3 is made up of 12 amino acids. V was cut by 8 bases and J by 13 bases, with 18 bases left in between. The CDR3: CASGDSTMNQFF. The CDR3 nucleotides read TGTGCCAGCGGGGACTCTACAATGAACCAGTTCTTC.

Only a few counts were recorded for this clonotype. V and J are TRBV25-1 and TRBJ2-7; TRBD1 matches 7 bases. Germline V gene sequence: CDR1 MGHDK, CDR2 SYGVNS. The length of the CDR3 is 13 residues. J lost 5 bases, V lost 3 bases, and 4 bases had no gene match. CDR3 sequence reads: CASSDDRANEQYF. The DNA for the CDR3 is TGTGCCAGCAGTGACGACAGGGCCAACGAGCAGTACTTC.

This clonotype was observed a handful of times. This chain links TRBV5-6 with TRBJ2-5, with TRBD2 matching 9 bases. The CDR3 consists of 13 residues. CDR1 is SGHDT, CDR2 YYEEEE, per germline. V dropped 7 bases and J dropped 5; count of bases not matched to a gene: 6. This CDR3 is CASGASGRETQYF. DNA of the CDR3: TGTGCCAGCGGAGCCAGCGGGAGGGAGACCCAGTACTTC.

The chain carries TRBV7-9 and TRBJ1-6; TRBD1 matches at 11 bases. In germline, CDR1 is SEHNR, CDR2 FQNEAQ (reference sequence). CDR3 length equals 15 residues. Unmatched junction bases numbered 3, after V lost 5 bases and J lost 6 bases. The CDR3 loop reads CASSTGQGVNSPLHF. The CDR3 bases are TGTGCCAGCAGCACGGGACAGGGGGTTAATTCACCCCTCCACTTT.

This chain links TRBV4-2 with TRBJ2-1; either TRBD1 or TRBD2 may supply D (5 bases each). The V end lost 8 bases, the J end lost 0 bases, and 17 bases lay between the germline ends. The CDR3 is made up of 16 amino acids. From germline, CDR1 is LGHNA and CDR2 YNFKEQ. This CDR3 is CASGLSGYPSYNEQFF. The CDR3 nucleotides are TGTGCCAGCGGACTCTCAGGGTACCCCTCCTACAATGAGCAGTTCTTC.

The V and J genes are TRBV4-1 and TRBJ2-2; D gene ambiguous. The CDR3 extends over 17 amino acids. The V and J ends lost 0 bases and 4 bases respectively, with 15 bases between them. CDR1 is MGHRA, CDR2 YSYEKL, per germline. The DNA of the CDR3 is TGCGCCAGCAGCCAAGATCGTGGAACAGTACTCACCGGGGAGCTGTTTTTT. Protein product: CASSQDRGTVLTGELFF.

The chain recombines TRBV7-3 with TRBJ2-3; D tentatively reads TRBD1 or TRBD2 (6 bases each). This CDR3 region has 18 residues. Trimming removed 5 bases from V and 4 bases from J, with 25 bases in between. Germline CDR1 SGHTA, CDR2 FQGTGA. The CDR3 bases are TGTGCCAGCAGCGGAAGGGGCGGTTTCTCGGGGGCCCCAGATACGCAGTATTTT. This sequence encodes CASSGRGGFSGAPDTQYF.

This CDR3 is CASSQDGGDTQYF. The CDR3 bases are TGTGCCAGCAGCCAAGACGGGGGAGATACGCAGTATTTT. V is TRBV3-1 and J is TRBJ2-3, with a possible D match to TRBD2 (6 bases). From germline, CDR1 is LGHDT and CDR2 YNNKEL (reference sequence). V lost 0 bases to trimming and J lost 5 bases, with 6 bases between them. CDR3 length: 13 residues.

This chain connects TRBV5-1 to TRBJ2-2; D is possibly TRBD2 (6 bases). This CDR3 is 16 amino acids long. Between the trimmed V and J ends, which lost 0 bases and 4 bases, there was a span of 13 bases. The V gene's germline CDR1 is SGHRS and CDR2 YFSETQ. The CDR3 sequence: CASSLGSGSVTGELFF. The CDR3 coding sequence is TGCGCCAGCAGCTTGGGGTCCGGGAGCGTCACCGGGGAGCTGTTTTTT.

The chain uses TRBV5-1 and TRBJ2-1; the D is unclear. Germline values: CDR1 SGHRS, CDR2 YFSETQ. The CDR3 runs to 13 residues. V lost 4 bases and J 3 bases, leaving 8 bases between the germline ends. CDR3: CASSLDHYNEQFF. CDR3 sequence (DNA): TGCGCCAGCAGCCTGGACCACTACAATGAGCAGTTCTTC.

This clonotype was counted a few times. The rearrangement joins TRBV5-1 to TRBJ2-3; the match to TRBD2 covers 12 bases. The V gene end was trimmed by 0 bases and the J gene end by 2 bases; junction bases not matched to a gene: 7. The germline V gene has CDR1 SGHRS and CDR2 YFSETQ. This CDR3 is built from 18 residues. The CDR3 nucleotides are TGCGCCAGCAGCTTGGCAATAAGGACTAGCGGGATCACAGATACGCAGTATTTT. This codes for CASSLAIRTSGITDTQYF.

DNA of the CDR3: TGCGCCAGCAGCGAGGAGCGTTACACAGATACGCAGTATTTT. This gives the protein CASSEERYTDTQYF. The rearrangement joins TRBV5-1 to TRBJ2-3; no definite D call. Trimming left V 4 bases short and J 2 bases short, with 11 bases between. The germline gives CDR1 SGHRS, CDR2 YFSETQ. This CDR3 region has 14 residues.

The chain has TRBV29-1 and TRBJ2-7; D uncertain. The germline gives CDR1 SQVTM, CDR2 ANQGSEA. V lost 4 bases to trimming and J lost 0 bases, with 7 bases between them. This CDR3 has 12 amino acids. The CDR3 protein is CSVVASSYEQYF. The CDR3 DNA follows: TGCAGCGTTGTAGCCAGCTCCTACGAGCAGTACTTC.

The V and J genes are TRBV20-1 and TRBJ2-3, with D hard to call. V was cut by 5 bases and J by 4 bases, with 7 bases left in between. This CDR3 spans 11 amino acids. Looked up from germline, CDR1 is DFQATT and CDR2 is SNEGSKA (reference sequence). The CDR3 reads CSAVLADTQYF. Here the CDR3 DNA reads TGCAGTGCTGTACTCGCAGATACGCAGTATTTT.

The chain employs TRBV20-1 and TRBJ2-1; D ambiguous. Germline values: CDR1 DFQATT, CDR2 SNEGSKA (reference sequence). CDR3 length: 15 amino acids. The V and J ends lost 4 bases and 5 bases respectively, with 18 bases between them. The CDR3 here is CSAIPQIGRHNEQFF. In nucleotides, the CDR3 is TGCAGTGCTATCCCACAGATCGGTAGACACAATGAGCAGTTCTTC.

The chain combines TRBV7-2 with TRBJ2-7; D gene ambiguous. The CDR3 sequence is 15 residues long. CDR1 SGHTA and CDR2 FQGNSA come from the germline V gene. Trimming removed 5 bases at V and 0 bases at J, with 14 bases between. The CDR3 is CASSLMGISSYEQYF. The DNA for the CDR3 is TGTGCCAGCAGCCTAATGGGGATTAGCTCCTACGAGCAGTACTTC.

CDR3 coding DNA: TGTGCCAGCAGCTTACGGGCCGGGATGGATTCACCCCTCCACTTT. This sequence encodes CASSLRAGMDSPLHF. The chain combines TRBV7-2 with TRBJ1-6; D is unclear. Germline lookup yields CDR1 SGHTA and CDR2 FQGNSA. Between the trimmed V and J ends, which lost 2 bases and 8 bases, there was a span of 13 bases. The CDR3 consists of 15 residues. Drawing the rest from reference TRBV7-2 and TRBJ1-6, the complete variable domain is GAGVSQSPSNKVTEKGKDVELRCDPISGHTALYWYRQSLGQGLEFLIYFQGNSAPDKSGLPSDRFSAERTGGSVSTLTIQRTQQEDSAVYLCASSLRAGMDSPLHFGNGTRLTVT.

This clonotype was counted a few times. The chain links TRBV5-1 to TRBJ2-7; D is perhaps TRBD2 (7 bases). The ends were cut back, 3 bases at V and 3 bases at J, with 13 bases in the middle. Germline CDR1 reads SGHRS; CDR2 reads YFSETQ. This CDR3 region has 14 residues. The CDR3 DNA reads as TGCGCCAGCAGCTCCCAGGGGAGGGACTACGAGCAGTACTTC. It yields the protein CASSSQGRDYEQYF.

This clonotype occurred a few times. The V gene is TRBV29-1, the J gene TRBJ2-1; either TRBD1 or TRBD2 may fit D (5 bases each). Per germline, CDR1 SQVTM and CDR2 ANQGSEA. V was clipped by 4 bases and J by 4 bases, with 17 bases between them. This CDR3 has 15 residues. CDR3: CSVGGTTQGYNEQFF. CDR3 nucleotides: TGCAGCGTTGGAGGGACCACCCAGGGATACAATGAGCAGTTCTTC.

The chain employs TRBV7-6 and TRBJ2-7; 7 nucleotides agree with TRBD1. The junction had 5 bases not matched to a gene; V was cut back by 3 bases and J by 6 bases. This CDR3 contains 13 residues. Germline V CDR1 and CDR2: SGHVS, FNYEAQ. CDR3 loop: CASSLGQRGEQYF. CDR3 sequence (DNA): TGTGCCAGCAGCTTGGGACAGAGGGGCGAGCAGTACTTC.

The CDR3 DNA sequence: TGTGCCAGCAGCTCTCCGGGACTAGCGGCGCGGCAGTTCTTC. Translation gives CASSSPGLAARQFF. The J gene is TRBJ2-1, the V gene TRBV7-1; 11 bases fit TRBD2. TRBV7-1 is designated an ORF whose function remains uncertain. Losses at the gene ends were 3 bases for V and 12 bases for J; bases not matched to a gene: 7. The CDR3 runs 14 residues.

This clonotype was seen a handful of times. CDR3 nucleotides: TGTGCCAGCCAGCTGGCTGGGGCCAACGTCCTGACTTTC. This encodes CASQLAGANVLTF. V gene TRBV12-3 or TRBV12-4 combines with J gene TRBJ2-6; D remains unclear. Deletions cut 8 bases from V and 2 bases from J, with 7 bases between. The CDR3 sequence is 13 residues long.

This clonotype has a handful of counts. V is TRBV11-2 and J is TRBJ2-3; 10 nucleotides line up with TRBD2. The V segment lost 2 bases and the J segment 2 bases; nucleotides outside the gene matches: 10. This CDR3 region has 18 residues. Germline V lookup: CDR1 SGHAT, CDR2 FQNNGV. CDR3 in DNA: TGTGCCAGCAGCTTAACCCATCTAGCGGGAGCTACCACAGATACGCAGTATTTT. Translating gives CASSLTHLAGATTDTQYF.